Below are 20 T cell receptor beta chains sequenced from a single sample in a study of blood T cell repertoires in COVID-19. Data came from immunoSEQ multiplex PCR; TCRdb stores just in-frame clones and leaves some out. The table shows 140,000 or so clones, with 84% occurring only once. Sequencing used PBMCs or T cells enriched from blood (not recorded which). The receptors derive from a woman between 50 and 59 years old with acute COVID-19.

This chain uses TRBV4-3 with TRBJ2-2; D gene uncertain. Germline CDR1 LGHNA, CDR2 YSLEER. The ends were cut back, 1 base at V and 7 bases at J, with 7 bases in the middle. This CDR3 region has 13 residues. The CDR3 sequence is CASSQVQLGELFF. The CDR3 coding sequence is TGCGCCAGCAGCCAAGTACAGCTCGGGGAGCTGTTTTTT.

This chain connects TRBV10-3 to TRBJ2-3, with 7 nucleotides matching TRBD2. CDR1 and CDR2 from the germline V gene are ENHRY and SYGVKD. J lost 4 bases, V lost 5 bases, and 15 bases had no gene match. The CDR3 extends over 17 amino acids. CDR3 coding DNA: TGTGCCATCAGTACGCCTCGACTAGCTGGGGTCGCAGATACGCAGTATTTT. Translating gives CAISTPRLAGVADTQYF.

This clone was detected a few times. This sequence joins TRBV11-2 and TRBJ2-7, with TRBD2 identical over 7 bases. The CDR3 loop spans 14 amino acids. V trimming: 2 bases; J trimming: 2 bases; junction bases outside the gene matches: 3. CDR1 is SGHAT and CDR2 is FQNNGV in the germline V gene. CDR3 sequence reads: CASSLPSGPYEQYF. CDR3 DNA sequence: TGTGCCAGCAGCTTACCTAGCGGACCCTACGAGCAGTACTTC.

This clone is a singleton in its sample. The rearrangement joins TRBV3-1 (or the pseudogene TRBV3-2) to TRBJ2-7, with TRBD2 identical over 11 bases. Germline V gene lookup returns CDR1 LGHDT and CDR2 YNNKEL (reference sequence). V lost 4 bases to trimming and J lost 6 bases; unmatched junction nucleotides: 5. The CDR3 has 14 residues. The CDR3 DNA reads as TGTGCCAGCAGCCTCATCACTAGCGGGAGCGAGCAGTACTTC. It yields the protein CASSLITSGSEQYF.

This clone appeared once. V usage is TRBV7-9 and J usage is TRBJ2-1; 8 bases map to TRBD1. This CDR3 contains 16 residues. After removal of 3 bases from V and 7 bases from J, the junction contained 11 bases not matched to a gene. The germline V gene encodes CDR1 SEHNR and CDR2 FQNEAQ (reference sequence). CDR3 nucleotide sequence: TGTGCCAGCAGCTTCGGAGGGGGACAGGTCAAGAATGAGCAGTTCTTC. Protein: CASSFGGGQVKNEQFF.

The rearrangement uses TRBV5-1 and TRBJ1-4, with a weak D call TRBD1 (6 bases). Germline V gene sequence: CDR1 SGHRS, CDR2 YFSETQ. V was pared by 4 bases and J by 4 bases, with 8 bases between. The CDR3 is 13 residues long. The CDR3 region is CASSGGGNEKLFF. The DNA of the CDR3 is TGCGCCAGCAGCGGGGGCGGTAATGAAAAACTGTTTTTT.

This clone showed up just a few times. Other DNA sequences in the sample encode the same CDR3. V usage is TRBV12-5 and J usage is TRBJ1-2; 8 nucleotides agree with TRBD1. The CDR3 extends over 12 amino acids. Losses at the gene ends were 2 bases for V and 7 bases for J; bases not matched to a gene: 0. CDR1 and CDR2 (germline): LGHNT, FRNRAP. Here the CDR3 reads CASGLTGGGYTF. The CDR3 DNA reads as TGTGCTAGTGGTTTGACAGGGGGTGGCTACACCTTC.

The J gene is TRBJ2-1, the V gene TRBV7-2; D is possibly TRBD2 (5 bases). This CDR3 is 13 amino acids long. V dropped 0 bases and J dropped 8 bases, with 8 bases sitting between them. CDR1 SGHTA and CDR2 FQGNSA come from the germline V gene. CDR3 sequence (DNA): TGTGCCAGCAGCTTAGCCGGGAATTATGAGCAGTTCTTC. Residues: CASSLAGNYEQFF.

V and J are TRBV7-9 and TRBJ2-2, with 7 bases lining up with TRBD1. The germline V gene encodes CDR1 SEHNR and CDR2 FQNEAQ (reference sequence). The CDR3 has 14 residues. Trimming at V came to 6 bases and at J to 7 bases, leaving 8 bases not matched to a gene. The CDR3 DNA reads TGTGCCAGCAGACCACAGGGGTTTTACGGGGAGCTGTTTTTT. Its protein product is CASRPQGFYGELFF.

V and J are TRBV9 and TRBJ1-1, with a tentative D call TRBD1 (6 bases). The CDR3 extends over 14 amino acids. Looked up from germline, CDR1 is SGDLS and CDR2 is YYNGEE. V gave up 2 bases and J gave up 4 bases, with 12 bases separating them. Here the CDR3 reads CASSVDSRATEAFF. CDR3 DNA sequence: TGTGCCAGCAGCGTGGACAGCCGGGCCACTGAAGCTTTCTTT.

This clone has only one observation. This chain links TRBV5-1 with TRBJ2-7, with 13 nucleotides matching TRBD2. V lost 0 bases and J lost 2; bases outside the gene matches: 8. CDR1 SGHRS and CDR2 YFSETQ come from the germline V gene. The CDR3 covers 18 residues. CDR3 in DNA: TGCGCCAGCAGCTTGGGGACTAGCGGGAGACGTCTTCCCTACGAGCAGTACTTC. Translated: CASSLGTSGRRLPYEQYF.

The chain has TRBV4-1 and TRBJ1-3, with D unresolved. This CDR3 has 15 residues. The V end lost 4 bases, the J end lost 0 bases, and 10 bases lay between the germline ends. The germline CDR1 and CDR2 sequences are MGHRA and YSYEKL. In DNA, the CDR3 is TGCGCCAGCAGCCTAGACGGGGTCTCTGGAAACACCATATATTTT. Protein: CASSLDGVSGNTIYF.

In this sample, this clone turned up a few times. The chain is built from TRBV4-3 and TRBJ1-4; possibly TRBD1 for D (6 bases). The germline CDR1 and CDR2 sequences are LGHNA and YSLEER. The CDR3 has 17 amino acids. V gave up 0 bases and J gave up 4 bases, with 15 bases separating them. The CDR3 nucleotides read TGCGCCAGCAGCCAAGATAGAGGGGGGGCGGGTAATGAAAAACTGTTTTTT. As protein: CASSQDRGGAGNEKLFF.

The genes are TRBV2 and TRBJ2-3; possible D gene TRBD1, 6 bases. Trimming took off 6 bases at V and 7 bases at J, with 20 bases between the two ends. Germline CDR1 and CDR2: SNHLY and FYNNEI. The CDR3 has 15 residues. In nucleotides, the CDR3 is TGTGCCAGCAGCCCCATGACAGGCGCCGGGAATACGCAGTATTTT. Translation: CASSPMTGAGNTQYF.

This clone was picked up a small number of times. The genes are TRBV30 and TRBJ1-2, with 9 nucleotides matching TRBD1. J gave up 1 base and V 4 bases, and 10 bases lay outside the gene matches. The V gene's germline CDR1 is GTSNPN and CDR2 SVGIG (reference sequence). The length of the CDR3 is 16 residues. In nucleotides, the CDR3 is TGTGCCTGGAAAGTACCCGGGACAGGGTTTAACTATGGCTACACCTTC. This encodes CAWKVPGTGFNYGYTF.

This clone is a singleton in its sample. This chain links TRBV6-2 or TRBV6-3 with TRBJ1-2, with 7 bases lining up with TRBD1. The germline gives CDR1 MNHEY, CDR2 SVGEGT. V dropped 5 bases and J dropped 8; count of bases not matched to a gene: 5. CDR3 length: 12 residues. CDR3 amino acids: CASSLDRVGYTF. The CDR3 bases are TGTGCCAGCAGTCTCGACAGGGTCGGCTACACCTTC.

The chain links TRBV11-3 to TRBJ2-5, with D possibly being TRBD2 (6 bases). The CDR3 extends over 15 amino acids. The germline V and J ends were trimmed by 5 bases and 2 bases, with 15 bases remaining between them. Per the germline V gene, CDR1 is SGHNT and CDR2 is YENEEA. DNA of the CDR3: TGTGCCAGCAGCCGAGGGACTGGGGGGCAAGAGACCCAGTACTTC. It specifies CASSRGTGGQETQYF.

Worth noting for this clone: Other nucleotide sequences from this sample produce the same CDR3. The genes are TRBV29-1 and TRBJ2-7; 8 bases agree with TRBD1. The CDR3 contains 12 residues. The trim removed 6 bases at V and 2 bases at J, leaving 3 bases unmatched. Germline loops: CDR1 SQVTM, CDR2 ANQGSEA. CDR3 coding DNA: TGCAGCGTCGGACAGGGCGCCTACGAGCAGTACTTC. This sequence encodes CSVGQGAYEQYF.

The chain carries TRBV7-2 and TRBJ2-1, with 13 bases identical to TRBD2. V was pared by 3 bases and J by 9 bases, with 5 bases of the junction left unmatched. Germline V CDR1 and CDR2: SGHTA, FQGNSA. The length of the CDR3 is 15 residues. CDR3 sequence (DNA): TGTGCCAGCAGCTTTGGACTAGCGGGAGTAACTGAGCAGTTCTTC. It yields the protein CASSFGLAGVTEQFF.

The chain is built from TRBV3-1 (or the pseudogene TRBV3-2) and TRBJ1-5; D remains ambiguous. The CDR3 has 12 residues. V lost 0 bases and J 7 bases, leaving 4 bases between the germline ends. CDR1 and CDR2 (germline): LGHDT, YNNKEL (reference sequence). This CDR3 is CASSQDGQPQHF. CDR3 bases: TGTGCCAGCAGCCAAGATGGCCAGCCCCAGCATTTT.